The 29 T cell receptor beta chains reported below all come from one sample, sequenced in a study of sequential checkpoint blockade in melanoma. Sequencing was performed with immunoSEQ multiplex PCR; in TCRdb, only in-frame clones are kept and a portion is missing. This table has some 10,000 clones, roughly 72% appearing once. This sample's treatment: randomized to nivolumab then ipilimumab (arm A) or the reverse (arm B). Sample: CD8+ T cells sorted from blood (inferred from file names), taken from a patient given nivolumab and ipilimumab in sequence. The receptors shown here come from a human donor with melanoma.

This clone showed up just a few times. This chain joins TRBV18 and TRBJ1-3; no clear D gene. The CDR3 length is 14 residues. V was shortened by 0 bases and J by 0 bases, with 3 bases between the two germline ends. CDR1 and CDR2 from the germline V gene are KGHSH and LQKENI. The CDR3 protein is CASSPPYSGNTIYF. In DNA, the CDR3 is TGTGCCAGCTCACCACCGTACTCTGGAAACACCATATATTTT.

V and J are TRBV28 and TRBJ1-1, with D tentatively TRBD1 (5 bases). The CDR3 sequence is 15 residues long. V lost 2 bases, J lost 1 base, and 11 bases lay in between. Germline V gene sequence: CDR1 MDHEN, CDR2 SYDVKM. The CDR3 is CASSLVAGGNTEAFF. For the CDR3, the DNA is TGTGCCAGCAGTTTAGTCGCCGGGGGGAACACTGAAGCTTTCTTT.

V is TRBV4-3 and J is TRBJ2-3, with TRBD2 matching 7 bases. From germline, CDR1 is LGHNA and CDR2 YSLEER. J lost 2 bases, V lost 0 bases, and 5 bases had no gene match. CDR3 length equals 16 residues. The chain's CDR3 is CASSQEGGGTTDTQYF. DNA of the CDR3: TGCGCCAGCAGCCAAGAGGGCGGGGGTACCACAGATACGCAGTATTTT.

The CDR3 reads CASSQQGAESGTEAFF. The CDR3 coding sequence is TGCGCCAGCAGCCAGCAGGGGGCCGAATCGGGGACTGAAGCTTTCTTT. V gene TRBV4-3 combines with J gene TRBJ1-1; 8 bases align to TRBD1. CDR3 length: 16 residues. Germline CDR1 is LGHNA and CDR2 is YSLEER. The J segment lost 5 bases and the V segment lost 3 bases, leaving 11 bases of the junction unmatched.

CDR3 bases: TGTGCCAGCAGTTACGTCATGGGCCATAATGAAAAACTGTTTTTT. Protein sequence: CASSYVMGHNEKLFF. This rearrangement joins TRBV27 to TRBJ1-4; D ambiguous. Germline values: CDR1 MNHEY, CDR2 SMNVEV (reference sequence). The V end lost 4 bases, the J end lost 4 bases, and 13 bases lay between the germline ends. This CDR3 contains 15 residues.

The chain combines TRBV27 with TRBJ2-6, with D possibly TRBD1 on 5 matching bases. Trimming shortened V by 6 bases and J by 2 bases, and 11 bases separated the two germline ends. This CDR3 is 15 amino acids long. Germline V CDR1 and CDR2: MNHEY, SMNVEV (reference sequence). CDR3 protein: CASRTVWAGANVLTF. The CDR3 region has the DNA TGTGCCAGCAGGACAGTATGGGCTGGGGCCAACGTCCTGACTTTC.

The chain employs TRBV7-2 and TRBJ2-5; D is uncertain. The J call may be mistaken, given a closer DNA end match to TRBJ2-7. The CDR3 totals 15 residues. Germline V gene lookup returns CDR1 SGHTA and CDR2 FQGNSA. DNA for the CDR3: TGTGCCAGCAACCAGGTCGGCATACCGTCCTACGAGCAGTACTTC. Residues: CASNQVGIPSYEQYF.

CDR3 residues: CATSDRGNQPQHF. The DNA for the CDR3 is TGTGCCACGTCGGACAGGGGTAATCAGCCCCAGCATTTT. This chain links TRBV6-5 with TRBJ1-5, with 9 bases aligning to TRBD1. In germline, CDR1 is MNHEY, CDR2 SVGAGI. The CDR3 loop spans 13 amino acids. The ends lost 10 bases at V and 4 bases at J; junction bases unmatched: 5.

This chain uses TRBV7-9 with TRBJ1-6; the D gene is possibly TRBD1 (5 bases). The ends were cut back, 1 base at V and 5 bases at J, with 9 bases in the middle. The germline gives CDR1 SEHNR, CDR2 FQNEAQ (reference sequence). The CDR3 contains 15 residues. CDR3 nucleotides: TGTGCCAGCAGCTTAGTGGCAGGGAATAATTCACCCCTCCACTTT. Translated: CASSLVAGNNSPLHF. The variable domain in full, with the rest retrieved from reference TRBV7-9 and TRBJ1-6, is DTGVSQNPRHKITKRGQNVTFRCDPISEHNRLYWYRQTLGQGPEFLTYFQNEAQLEKSRLLSDRFSAERPKGSFSTLEIQRTEQGDSAMYLCASSLVAGNNSPLHFGNGTRLTVT.

The chain uses TRBV13 and TRBJ2-7, with D perhaps matching TRBD1 (6 bases). The CDR3 length is 13 residues. V was clipped by 0 bases and J by 7 bases, with 10 bases between them. Germline CDR1 and CDR2: PRHDT and FYEKMQ (reference sequence). The CDR3 nucleotides are TGTGCCAGCAGCTTAGGCGACAGGCAAGAGCAGTACTTC. This gives the protein CASSLGDRQEQYF. Based on the CDR3 plus reference TRBV13 and TRBJ2-7, the full variable domain is AAGVIQSPRHLIKEKRETATLKCYPIPRHDTVYWYQQGPGQDPQFLISFYEKMQSDKGSIPDRFSAQQFSDYHSELNMSSLELGDSALYFCASSLGDRQEQYFGPGTRLTVT.

The rearrangement links TRBV27 to TRBJ1-6; possible D gene TRBD1, 5 bases. CDR1 and CDR2 from the germline V gene are MNHEY and SMNVEV (reference sequence). V lost 6 bases and J 6 bases, leaving 12 bases between the germline ends. This CDR3 has 14 amino acids. The CDR3 DNA sequence: TGTGCCAGCAGGGGAGGGGACCTTAATTCACCCCTCCACTTT. Translated: CASRGGDLNSPLHF.

This clone was detected a few times. The CDR3 DNA is TGCGCCAGCAGCCAAGTAGAGGGGGCCTACGAGCAGTACTTC. Residues: CASSQVEGAYEQYF. The chain couples TRBV4-3 to TRBJ2-7; D is perhaps TRBD1 (6 bases). The CDR3 totals 14 residues. Per the germline V gene, CDR1 is LGHNA and CDR2 is YSLEER. V was pared by 1 base and J by 2 bases, with 9 bases between.

The DNA of the CDR3 is TGTGCCAGCAGCTTGGCCGGGACAGGGGGCGACTACACCTTC. Translating it yields CASSLAGTGGDYTF. The genes are TRBV5-8 and TRBJ1-2; 12 positions match TRBD1. V was clipped by 0 bases and J by 10 bases; unmatched bases: 4. Germline V CDR1 and CDR2: SGHTS, YDEGEE. This CDR3 region has 14 residues.

This rearrangement joins TRBV28 to TRBJ1-6; no clear D gene. The CDR3 is 15 amino acids. The germline V gene encodes CDR1 MDHEN and CDR2 SYDVKM. Trimming pared 6 bases from V and 4 bases from J, leaving 13 bases between. Here the CDR3 reads CASRHPGLYNSPLHF. DNA of the CDR3: TGTGCCAGCAGGCACCCAGGACTATATAATTCACCCCTCCACTTT.

The V call is TRBV13, the J call TRBJ1-2; tentatively, D is TRBD1 (5 bases). The length of the CDR3 is 14 residues. The germline gives CDR1 PRHDT, CDR2 FYEKMQ (reference sequence). Trimming took 6 bases from V and 4 from J, leaving 15 bases between them. DNA of the CDR3: TGTGCCAGCAGTTTGAGTATCGGGGGCTATGGCTACACCTTC. Its translation is CASSLSIGGYGYTF.

CDR3 region: CASSPTETYNSPLHF. CDR3 coding DNA: TGTGCCAGCAGCCCGACTGAAACTTATAATTCACCCCTCCACTTT. J is TRBJ1-6 and V is TRBV27, with D unclear. CDR3 length equals 15 residues. The ends were cut back, 6 bases at V and 4 bases at J, with 13 bases in the middle. The germline V gene encodes CDR1 MNHEY and CDR2 SMNVEV (reference sequence).

This clone was counted between two and nine times. The chain is built from TRBV7-9 and TRBJ1-3; no clear D. The CDR3 has 11 amino acids. V lost 5 bases, J lost 7 bases, and 6 bases lay in between. CDR1 is SEHNR and CDR2 is FQNEAQ in the germline V gene (reference sequence). CDR3 amino acids: CASSDGNTIYF. The CDR3 DNA sequence: TGTGCCAGCAGCGACGGGAACACCATATATTTT.

This chain links TRBV7-9 with TRBJ2-7; 13 nucleotides match TRBD2. Germline trimming cut 5 bases from V and 11 bases from J; bases unmatched to any gene: 9. The CDR3 runs to 14 residues. Germline CDR1 reads SEHNR; CDR2 reads FQNEAQ (reference sequence). CDR3 amino acids: CASSDKPGLAGKYF. CDR3 in DNA: TGTGCCAGCAGCGACAAACCGGGACTAGCGGGGAAGTACTTC.

The chain uses TRBV4-2 and TRBJ1-1; D may be TRBD1 (6 bases). Germline CDR1 LGHNA, CDR2 YNFKEQ. The length of the CDR3 is 15 residues. The V gene lost 6 bases and the J gene lost 1 base, with 15 bases spanning the gap. The CDR3 DNA reads TGTGCCAGCAGACGAGAACAGGGAACGAACACTGAAGCTTTCTTT. It yields the protein CASRREQGTNTEAFF.

The chain has TRBV10-3 and TRBJ1-4, with a weak D call TRBD1 (6 bases). The V gene's germline CDR1 is ENHRY and CDR2 SYGVKD. CDR3 length: 14 amino acids. The ends were cut back, 3 bases at V and 5 bases at J, with 10 bases in the middle. CDR3 region: CAISDGQWNEKLFF. The CDR3 nucleotides are TGTGCCATCAGTGATGGACAGTGGAATGAAAAACTGTTTTTT.

This sequence joins TRBV5-5 and TRBJ2-7, with unresolved D. The CDR3 consists of 12 residues. Trimming took 0 bases from V and 6 from J, leaving 7 bases between them. Germline values: CDR1 SGHKS, CDR2 YYEKEE (reference sequence). DNA of the CDR3: TGTGCCAGCAGCTTGGGAGGTTCCGAGCAGTACTTC. Its translation is CASSLGGSEQYF.

The rearrangement links TRBV9 to TRBJ2-7, with a weak D call TRBD1 (6 bases). This CDR3 has 13 amino acids. Trimming pared 7 bases from V and 5 bases from J, leaving 16 bases between. Germline CDR1 and CDR2: SGDLS and YYNGEE. CDR3 nucleotides: TGTGCCAGCTCCGAGGGCAGGGGAAACGAGCAGTACTTC. Protein product: CASSEGRGNEQYF. The whole variable domain, filled in from reference TRBV9 and TRBJ2-7, reads DSGVTQTPKHLITATGQRVTLRCSPRSGDLSVYWYQQSLDQGLQFLIQYYNGEERAKGNILERFSAQQFPDLHSELNLSSLELGDSALYFCASSEGRGNEQYFGPGTRLTVT.

This chain uses TRBV27 with TRBJ2-7; D is unclear. This CDR3 spans 14 amino acids. V lost 3 bases, J lost 1 base, and 10 bases lay in between. CDR1 is MNHEY and CDR2 is SMNVEV in the germline V gene (reference sequence). The CDR3 DNA sequence: TGTGCCAGCAGTTTCTTCCCCGGGTCCTACGAGCAGTACTTC. Translated, it gives CASSFFPGSYEQYF.

V usage is TRBV6-6 and J usage is TRBJ1-6, with 7 nucleotides matching TRBD1. This CDR3 comprises 15 residues. V dropped 8 bases and J dropped 7; count of bases not matched to a gene: 11. Germline values: CDR1 MNHNY, CDR2 SVGAGI (reference sequence). In nucleotides, the CDR3 is TGTGCCAGCGGAAATCCGGGACAGCCAAATTCACCCCTCCACTTT. Its translation is CASGNPGQPNSPLHF.

Worth noting for this clone: A junction end diverges from the germline sequence, so it may reflect a read error. The DNA for the CDR3 is TGCGCCAGCAGCCAAGAAGGGACTAGCGGGGGTTACGAGCAGTACTTC. This sequence encodes CASSQEGTSGGYEQYF. The chain combines TRBV11-2 with TRBJ2-7; 14 bases are shared with TRBD2. Germline lookup yields CDR1 SGHAT and CDR2 FQNNGV. The CDR3 is 16 amino acids.

This chain uses TRBV6-7 with TRBJ1-5; perhaps TRBD1 as D (5 bases). TRBV6-7 is an ORF for which the function is uncertain. V dropped 0 bases and J dropped 0 bases, with 30 bases sitting between them. The CDR3 spans 23 residues. CDR3 DNA: TGTGCCAGCAGTTACTCGATCCGGGTAGGCCAGGGATGGCCTGTATATAGCAATCAGCCCCAGCATTTT. Protein sequence: CASSYSIRVGQGWPVYSNQPQHF.

The rearrangement links TRBV28 to TRBJ2-7, with a tentative D call TRBD2 (5 bases). The V gene's germline CDR1 is MDHEN and CDR2 SYDVKM. The CDR3 extends over 14 amino acids. Deletions cut 6 bases from V and 0 bases from J, with 12 bases between. CDR3 in amino acids: CASSHPLASYEQYF. The CDR3 DNA reads TGTGCCAGCAGCCACCCCCTAGCCTCCTACGAGCAGTACTTC.

Remarks on this clone: One end of the junction does not line up with germline, which may come from a read error. The chain is built from TRBV11-2 and TRBJ1-2; 12 bases agree with TRBD1. The CDR3 contains 12 residues. CDR1 and CDR2 from the germline V gene are SGHAT and FQNNGV. DNA for the CDR3: TGCGGGACAGGGGGCTTCTTAGATGGCTACACCTTC. Amino acid sequence: CGTGGFLDGYTF.

The V and J genes are TRBV11-3 and TRBJ1-5; D is unclear. CDR3 length equals 14 residues. The germline V gene has CDR1 SGHNT and CDR2 YENEEA. V was trimmed by 3 bases and J by 4 bases, leaving 10 bases between them. CDR3: CASSFLDGNQPQHF. Here the CDR3 DNA reads TGTGCCAGCAGCTTCCTTGACGGGAATCAGCCCCAGCATTTT.